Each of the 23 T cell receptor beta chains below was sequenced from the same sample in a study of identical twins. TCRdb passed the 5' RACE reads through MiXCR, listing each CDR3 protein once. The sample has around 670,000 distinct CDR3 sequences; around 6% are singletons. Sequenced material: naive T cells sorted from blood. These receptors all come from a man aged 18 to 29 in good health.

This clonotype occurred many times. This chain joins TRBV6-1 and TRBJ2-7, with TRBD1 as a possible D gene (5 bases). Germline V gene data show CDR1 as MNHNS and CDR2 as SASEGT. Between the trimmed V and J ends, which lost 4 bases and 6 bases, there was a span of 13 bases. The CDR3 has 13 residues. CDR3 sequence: CASSGRAGSEQYF. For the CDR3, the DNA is TGTGCCAGCAGTGGCCGGGCAGGGTCCGAGCAGTACTTC.

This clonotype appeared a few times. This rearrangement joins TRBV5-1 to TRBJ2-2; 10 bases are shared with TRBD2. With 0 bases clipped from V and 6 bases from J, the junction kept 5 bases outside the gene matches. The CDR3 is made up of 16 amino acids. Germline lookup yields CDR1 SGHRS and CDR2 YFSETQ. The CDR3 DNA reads TGCGCCAGCAGCTTGGAAGGGACTAGCGTTTCCGGGGAGCTGTTTTTT. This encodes CASSLEGTSVSGELFF.

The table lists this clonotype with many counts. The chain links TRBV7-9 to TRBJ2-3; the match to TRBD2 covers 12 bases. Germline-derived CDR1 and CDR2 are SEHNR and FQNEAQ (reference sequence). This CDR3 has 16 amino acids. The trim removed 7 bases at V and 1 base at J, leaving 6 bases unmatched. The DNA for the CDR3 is TGTGCCAGCATCCTAGCGGGAGGGCCGCGCACAGATACGCAGTATTTT. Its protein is CASILAGGPRTDTQYF. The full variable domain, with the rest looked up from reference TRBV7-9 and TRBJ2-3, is DTGVSQNPRHKITKRGQNVTFRCDPISEHNRLYWYRQTLGQGPEFLTYFQNEAQLEKSRLLSDRFSAERPKGSFSTLEIQRTEQGDSAMYLCASILAGGPRTDTQYFGPGTRLTVL.

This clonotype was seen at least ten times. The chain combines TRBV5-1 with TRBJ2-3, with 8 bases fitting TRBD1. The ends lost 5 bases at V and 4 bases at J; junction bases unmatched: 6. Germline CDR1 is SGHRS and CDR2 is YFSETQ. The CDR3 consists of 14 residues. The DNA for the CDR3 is TGCGCCAGCAGTTTAGGACAGGGCCCAGATACGCAGTATTTT. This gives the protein CASSLGQGPDTQYF.

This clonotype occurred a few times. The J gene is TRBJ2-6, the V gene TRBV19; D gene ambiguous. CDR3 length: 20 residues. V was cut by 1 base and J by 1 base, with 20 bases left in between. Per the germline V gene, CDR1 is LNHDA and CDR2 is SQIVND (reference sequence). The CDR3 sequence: CASSIGRTDLVGSGANVLTF. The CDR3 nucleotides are TGTGCCAGTAGTATAGGTCGGACGGATCTGGTAGGATCTGGGGCCAACGTCCTGACTTTC.

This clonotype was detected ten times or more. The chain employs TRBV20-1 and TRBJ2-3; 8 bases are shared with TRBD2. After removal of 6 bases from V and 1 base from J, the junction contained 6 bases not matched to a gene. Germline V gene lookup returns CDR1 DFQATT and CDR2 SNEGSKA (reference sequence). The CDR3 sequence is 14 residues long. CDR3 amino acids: CSASGSMGTDTQYF. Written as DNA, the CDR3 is TGCAGTGCAAGCGGGAGTATGGGCACAGATACGCAGTATTTT.

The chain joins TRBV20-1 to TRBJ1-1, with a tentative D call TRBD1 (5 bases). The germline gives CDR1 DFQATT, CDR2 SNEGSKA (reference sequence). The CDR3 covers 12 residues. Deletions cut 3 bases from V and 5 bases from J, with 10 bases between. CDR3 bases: TGCAGTGCTAGCGACAGTGGTACTGAAGCTTTCTTT. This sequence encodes CSASDSGTEAFF.

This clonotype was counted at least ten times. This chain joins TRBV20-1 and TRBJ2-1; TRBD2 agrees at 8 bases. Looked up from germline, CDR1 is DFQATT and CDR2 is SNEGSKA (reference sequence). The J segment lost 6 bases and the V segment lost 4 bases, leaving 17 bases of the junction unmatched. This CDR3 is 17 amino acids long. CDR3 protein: CSAIPRPGREVGNEQFF. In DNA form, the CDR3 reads TGCAGTGCTATTCCCCGGCCGGGGCGGGAGGTGGGCAATGAGCAGTTCTTC.

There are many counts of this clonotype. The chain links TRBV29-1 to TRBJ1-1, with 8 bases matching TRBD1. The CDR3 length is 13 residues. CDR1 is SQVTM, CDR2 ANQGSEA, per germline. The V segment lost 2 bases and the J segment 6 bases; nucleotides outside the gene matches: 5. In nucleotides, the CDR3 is TGCAGCGTTGAACGGACAGGGACCCCTGAAGCTTTCTTT. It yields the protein CSVERTGTPEAFF.

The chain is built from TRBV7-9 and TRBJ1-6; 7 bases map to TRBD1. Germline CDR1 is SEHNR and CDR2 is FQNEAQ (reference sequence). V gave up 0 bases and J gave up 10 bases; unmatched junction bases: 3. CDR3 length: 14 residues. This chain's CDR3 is CASSLALGGSPLHF. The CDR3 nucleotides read TGTGCCAGCAGCTTAGCTTTAGGGGGCTCACCCCTCCACTTT.

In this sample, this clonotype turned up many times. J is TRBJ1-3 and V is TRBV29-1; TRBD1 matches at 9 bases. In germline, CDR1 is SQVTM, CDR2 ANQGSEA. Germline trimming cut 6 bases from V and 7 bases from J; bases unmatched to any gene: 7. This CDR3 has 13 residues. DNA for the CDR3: TGCAGCGTCCTCCGGGACAGGGATAACACCATATATTTT. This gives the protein CSVLRDRDNTIYF.

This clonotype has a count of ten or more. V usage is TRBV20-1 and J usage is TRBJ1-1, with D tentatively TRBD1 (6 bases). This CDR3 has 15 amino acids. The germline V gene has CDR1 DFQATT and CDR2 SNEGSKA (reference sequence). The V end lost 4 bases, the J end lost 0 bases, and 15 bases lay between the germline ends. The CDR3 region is CSAKRGGRLNTEAFF. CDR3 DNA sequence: TGCAGTGCTAAAAGGGGGGGCAGACTGAACACTGAAGCTTTCTTT.

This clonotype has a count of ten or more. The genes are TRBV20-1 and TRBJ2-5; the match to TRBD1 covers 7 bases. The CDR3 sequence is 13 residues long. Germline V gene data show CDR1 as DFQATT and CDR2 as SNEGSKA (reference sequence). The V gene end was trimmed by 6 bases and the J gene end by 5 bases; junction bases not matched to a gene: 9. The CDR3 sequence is CSAELGGEETQYF. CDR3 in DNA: TGCAGTGCCGAACTAGGGGGCGAGGAGACCCAGTACTTC.

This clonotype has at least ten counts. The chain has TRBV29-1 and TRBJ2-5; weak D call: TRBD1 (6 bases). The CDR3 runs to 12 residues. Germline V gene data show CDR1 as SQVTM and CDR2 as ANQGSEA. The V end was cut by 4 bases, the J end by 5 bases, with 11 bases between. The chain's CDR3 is CSVAPRGETQYF. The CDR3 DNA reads TGCAGCGTTGCTCCGAGGGGGGAGACCCAGTACTTC.

This CDR3 is CASSLLADQEQFF. Here the CDR3 DNA reads TGCGCCAGCAGCTTGCTGGCGGACCAAGAGCAGTTCTTC. V gene TRBV5-1 combines with J gene TRBJ2-1; D gene ambiguous. V shed 1 base and J shed 10 bases, with 12 bases lying between them. The V gene's germline CDR1 is SGHRS and CDR2 YFSETQ. The CDR3 has 13 residues.

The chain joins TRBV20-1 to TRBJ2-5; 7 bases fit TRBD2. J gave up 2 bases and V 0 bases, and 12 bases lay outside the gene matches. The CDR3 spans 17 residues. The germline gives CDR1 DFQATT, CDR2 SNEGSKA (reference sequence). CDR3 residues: CSARDLDLADLQETQYF. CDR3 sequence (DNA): TGCAGTGCTAGAGATCTTGATCTAGCGGATTTACAAGAGACCCAGTACTTC.

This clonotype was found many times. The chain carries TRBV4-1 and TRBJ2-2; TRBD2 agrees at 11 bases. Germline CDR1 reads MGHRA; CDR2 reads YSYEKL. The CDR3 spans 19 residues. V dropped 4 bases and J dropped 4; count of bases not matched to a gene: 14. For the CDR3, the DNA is TGCGCCAGCAGCCCGCGCACCTCACTAGCGGGAGTAGGCACCGGGGAGCTGTTTTTT. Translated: CASSPRTSLAGVGTGELFF.

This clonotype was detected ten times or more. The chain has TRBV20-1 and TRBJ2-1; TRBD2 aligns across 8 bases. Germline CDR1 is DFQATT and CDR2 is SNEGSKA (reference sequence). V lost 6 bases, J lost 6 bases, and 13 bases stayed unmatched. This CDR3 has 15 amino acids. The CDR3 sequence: CSALKGAGVSNEQFF. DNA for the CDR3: TGCAGTGCCTTAAAAGGAGCGGGAGTCTCCAATGAGCAGTTCTTC.

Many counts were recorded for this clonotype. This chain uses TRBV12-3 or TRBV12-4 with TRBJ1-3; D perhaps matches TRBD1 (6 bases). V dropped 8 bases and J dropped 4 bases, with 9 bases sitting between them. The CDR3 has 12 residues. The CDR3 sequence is CASQRGGNTIYF. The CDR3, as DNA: TGTGCCAGCCAGAGGGGGGGAAACACCATATATTTT.

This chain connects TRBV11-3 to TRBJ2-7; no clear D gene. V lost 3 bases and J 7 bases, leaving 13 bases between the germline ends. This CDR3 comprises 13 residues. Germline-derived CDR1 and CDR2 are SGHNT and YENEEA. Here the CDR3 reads CASSLIPAREQYF. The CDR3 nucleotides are TGTGCCAGCAGCTTGATCCCGGCGCGGGAGCAGTACTTC.

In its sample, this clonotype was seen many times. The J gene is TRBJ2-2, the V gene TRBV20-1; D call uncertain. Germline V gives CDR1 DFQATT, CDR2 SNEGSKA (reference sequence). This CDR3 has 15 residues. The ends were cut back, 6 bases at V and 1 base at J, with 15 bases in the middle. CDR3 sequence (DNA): TGCAGTGCCACCGTAGGAACGGTGAACACCGGGGAGCTGTTTTTT. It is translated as CSATVGTVNTGELFF.

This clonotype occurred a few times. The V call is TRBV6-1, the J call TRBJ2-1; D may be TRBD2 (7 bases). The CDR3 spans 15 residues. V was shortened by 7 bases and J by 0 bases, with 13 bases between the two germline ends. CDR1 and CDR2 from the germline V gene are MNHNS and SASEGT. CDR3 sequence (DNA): TGTGCCAGCAAAGGGGGGAGGGGCTCCTACAATGAGCAGTTCTTC. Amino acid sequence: CASKGGRGSYNEQFF.

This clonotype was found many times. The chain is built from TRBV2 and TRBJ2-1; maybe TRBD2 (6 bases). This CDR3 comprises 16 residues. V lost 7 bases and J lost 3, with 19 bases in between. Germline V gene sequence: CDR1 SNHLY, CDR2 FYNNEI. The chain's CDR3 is CASNGFGAGNYNEQFF. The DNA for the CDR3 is TGTGCCAGCAATGGATTCGGGGCGGGGAACTACAATGAGCAGTTCTTC.